The rows below give T cell receptor beta chains drawn from one sample of a study of blood T cell repertoires in COVID-19. Profiling relied on immunoSEQ multiplex PCR, and the TCRdb table lists in-frame clones only, not all of them. Of roughly 430,000 clones in the sample, roughly 86% were seen once. Sample: PBMCs or T cells enriched from blood (not recorded which). The receptors originated from a woman aged 40-49 years with acute COVID-19. The CDR3 runs from the conserved cysteine through the conserved F or W. Fields, in order: J gene, D gene, clone size, V gene, CDR3 protein, CDR3 DNA. D genes are given only for firm matches. Expanded clones are given a class, and other clones once, few, many or no size at all.

TRBJ2-6 - - TRBV18 CASSRDFSVASGANVLTF TGTGCCAGCTCACGAGACTTCAGTGTAGCCTCTGGGGCCAACGTCCTGACTTTC
TRBJ2-3 TRBD2 - TRBV4-1 CASSQRGTSGGWSDTQYF TGCGCCAGCAGCCAAAGAGGGACTAGCGGGGGGTGGTCAGATACGCAGTATTTT
TRBJ1-5 - - TRBV5-1 CASSLEGSGNQPQHF TGCGCCAGCAGCTTGGAGGGGTCGGGCAATCAGCCCCAGCATTTT
TRBJ1-1 TRBD1 - TRBV5-5 CASSPTGGGDTEAFF TGTGCCAGCAGCCCGACAGGGGGCGGAGACACTGAAGCTTTCTTT
TRBJ2-1 TRBD2 - TRBV5-1 CASSLGSRTSGGNEQFF TGCGCCAGCAGCTTGGGATCCAGGACTAGCGGGGGGAATGAGCAGTTCTTC
TRBJ1-2 - - TRBV5-8 CASSFFGGTNYGYTF TGTGCCAGCAGCTTTTTTGGAGGCACAAACTATGGCTACACCTTC
TRBJ2-7 TRBD2 - TRBV2 CAINSGGTYEQYF TGTGCCATTAATAGCGGGGGGACCTACGAGCAGTACTTC
TRBJ1-1 - many TRBV9 CASSSQSGNTEAFF TGTGCCAGCAGCTCCCAAAGCGGAAACACTGAAGCTTTCTTT
TRBJ1-2 - - TRBV27 CASSLRGVQSYGYTF TGTGCCAGCAGTTTACGCGGGGTTCAATCCTATGGCTACACCTTC
TRBJ1-5 - - TRBV6-5 CASSTGNLDQPQHF TGTGCCAGCAGTACAGGGAATCTAGACCAGCCCCAGCATTTT